This record looks at one TCR beta chain sequence and its context. The data were taken from a study of T cells in Graves' hyperthyroidism and ophthalmopathy. Template material for amplifying TCR beta CDR3 regions consisted of RNA transcripts. The HTBI primer set drove a first-round RT-PCR of the TCR CDR3. In TCRdb, the multiplex PCR reads were re-called with MiXCR into one record per CDR3 protein. The sample lists around 300,000 distinct CDR3 sequences; approximately 20% were seen once. Germline V gene sequence: CDR1 MGHDK, CDR2 SYGVNS. V lost 3 bases to trimming and J lost 7 bases; unmatched junction nucleotides: 6. This CDR3 contains 15 residues.

The sequenced sample consisted of blood. The sequence came from a man aged 25-40 years with Graves' ophthalmopathy. The V and J genes are TRBV25-1 and TRBJ1-1, with TRBD1 matching over 12 bases. The CDR3 DNA reads TGTGCCAGCAGTGAGGGACAGGGGGCGCTTTTTGAAGCTTTCTTT. The encoded protein is CASSEGQGALFEAFF. Variable domain in full (rest from reference TRBV25-1 and TRBJ1-1): EADIYQTPRYLVIGTGKKITLECSQTMGHDKMYWYQQDPGMELHLIHYSYGVNSTEKGDLSSESTVSRIRTEHFPLTLESARPSHTSQYLCASSEGQGALFEAFFGQGTRLTVV.